These 2 T cell receptor beta chains share one sample of origin, sequenced in a study of blood T cells in healthy people across ages (dated by TCRdb to between 2015 and 2017). Library generation was performed with 5' RACE. The second PCR ran for about 6 to 12 cycles and used a J-beta primer mix along with a sample-barcoded 5' primer. TCRdb itself trimmed the public reads at Q25 with fastp, ran MiXCR and retained productive beta chains. Records with the same CDR3 protein are collapsed into one entry carrying the most frequent genes and DNA. This sample comprises approximately 2,000,000 distinct CDR3 sequences, about two fifths of them detected only once. The leading ten clones occupy around 23% of the sample. Material: blood. These receptors came from a human donor in good health.

The table lists this clonotype with a few counts. The chain links TRBV5-1 to TRBJ2-5; TRBD1 aligns across 8 bases. Germline CDR1 SGHRS, CDR2 YFSETQ. This CDR3 region has 14 residues. Germline trimming cut 0 bases from V and 11 bases from J; bases unmatched to any gene: 9. CDR3 protein: CASSLDRGVTGQYF. DNA of the CDR3: TGCGCCAGCAGCTTGGACAGGGGGGTCACTGGGCAGTACTTC.

The genes are TRBV3-1 and TRBJ1-6; D gene unclear. The germline CDR1 and CDR2 sequences are LGHDT and YNNKEL (reference sequence). The CDR3 length is 12 residues. Trimming removed 4 bases at V and 9 bases at J, with 7 bases between. The CDR3 protein is CASSRQSSPLHF. As DNA, the CDR3 is TGTGCCAGCAGCCGACAATCTTCACCCCTCCACTTT.